The present T cell receptor (beta chain) was sequenced within a study of human T cells and chemical hapten exposure. Study as a whole: While the roughly 22-week study was under way, patients received diphenylcyclopropenone on the scalp every week. Patients were mainly female, each with alopecia areata, totalis or universalis. Study-wide results and caveats: TCRs at high frequency, those above 1 in 1000, did not change with DPC sensitization.

From germline, CDR1 is WSHSY and CDR2 SAAADI. The CDR3 spans 14 residues. Trimming removed 2 bases at V and 12 bases at J, with 16 bases between. This sample's time point: patch test 3, about 24 weeks after DPC sensitization. Treatment defined: therapeutic diphenylcyclopropenone sensitization with weekly scalp DPC. Unique molecular identifiers were affixed to discrete cDNA molecules within the library. Each CDR3 protein gets one entry after TCRdb re-called the RACE reads with MiXCR. The sample carries some 71,000 distinct CDR3 sequences, 11% recorded once. In this sample, this clonotype turned up many times. Its antigen is as yet unknown.

The rearrangement links TRBV10-2 to TRBJ1-4; D may be TRBD1 (5 bases). The sequences come from whole blood, collected in connection with sensitization to the hapten diphenylcyclopropenone (DPC). The sequence was collected from a woman in her forties or fifties with alopecia areata. Some clones in this sample may be carry-over from other donors' samples. Written as DNA, the CDR3 is TGCGCCAGCAGTGAGACGGCAGGGTTTCAGGAACTGTTTTTT. Amino acids: CASSETAGFQELFF.